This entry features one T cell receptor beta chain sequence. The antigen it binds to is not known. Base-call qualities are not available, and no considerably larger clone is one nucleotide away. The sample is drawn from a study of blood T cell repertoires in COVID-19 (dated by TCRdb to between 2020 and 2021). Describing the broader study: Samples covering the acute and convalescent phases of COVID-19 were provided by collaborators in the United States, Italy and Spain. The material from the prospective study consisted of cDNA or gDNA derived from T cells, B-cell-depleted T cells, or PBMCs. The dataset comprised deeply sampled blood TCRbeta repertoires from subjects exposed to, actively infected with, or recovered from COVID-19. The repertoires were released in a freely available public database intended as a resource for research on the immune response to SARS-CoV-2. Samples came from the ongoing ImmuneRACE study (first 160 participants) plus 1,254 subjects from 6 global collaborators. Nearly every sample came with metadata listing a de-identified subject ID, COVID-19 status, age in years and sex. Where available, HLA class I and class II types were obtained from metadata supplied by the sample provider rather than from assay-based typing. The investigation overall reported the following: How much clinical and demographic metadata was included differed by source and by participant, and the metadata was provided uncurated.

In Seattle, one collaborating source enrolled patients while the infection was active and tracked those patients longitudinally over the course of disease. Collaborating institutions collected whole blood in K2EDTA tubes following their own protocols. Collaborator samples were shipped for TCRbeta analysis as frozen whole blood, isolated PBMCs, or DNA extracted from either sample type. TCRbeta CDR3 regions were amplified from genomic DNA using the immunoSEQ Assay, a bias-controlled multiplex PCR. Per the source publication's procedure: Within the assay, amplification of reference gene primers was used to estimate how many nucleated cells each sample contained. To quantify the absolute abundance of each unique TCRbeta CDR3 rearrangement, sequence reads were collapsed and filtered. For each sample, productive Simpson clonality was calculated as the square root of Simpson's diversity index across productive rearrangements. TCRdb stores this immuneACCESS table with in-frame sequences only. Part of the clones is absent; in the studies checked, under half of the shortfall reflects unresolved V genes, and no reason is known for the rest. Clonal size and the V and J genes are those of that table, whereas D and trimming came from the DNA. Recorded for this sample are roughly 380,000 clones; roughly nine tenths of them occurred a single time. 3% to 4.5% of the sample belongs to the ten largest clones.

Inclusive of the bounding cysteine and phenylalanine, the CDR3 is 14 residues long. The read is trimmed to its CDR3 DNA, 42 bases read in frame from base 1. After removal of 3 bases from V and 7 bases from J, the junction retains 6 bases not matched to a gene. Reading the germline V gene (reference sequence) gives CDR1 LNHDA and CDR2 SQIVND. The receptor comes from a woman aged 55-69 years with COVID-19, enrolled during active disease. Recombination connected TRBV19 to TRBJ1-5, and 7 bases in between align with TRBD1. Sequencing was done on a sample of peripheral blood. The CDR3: CASSILRGRQPQHF. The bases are TGTGCCAGTAGTATTTTGAGGGGGCGACAGCCCCAGCATTTT. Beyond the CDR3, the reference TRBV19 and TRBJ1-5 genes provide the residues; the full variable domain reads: DGGITQSPKYLFRKEGQNVTLSCEQNLNHDAMYWYRQDPGQGLRLIYYSQIVNDFQKGDIAEGYSVSREKKESFPLTVTSAQKNPTAFYLCASSILRGRQPQHFGDGTRLSIL.